This is a list of T cell receptor beta chains from one sample in a study of T cells after yellow fever vaccination. MiXCR, applied by TCRdb to the 5' RACE reads, yields one record per CDR3 protein. There are over 300,000 distinct CDR3 sequences in the sample; roughly 4.3% occur only once, and around 24% lies in the top ten. The sample in question was PBMCs, obtained 5 days after the yellow fever booster vaccination. Receptor source: a man aged 18-30 years who received the YFV17D yellow fever vaccine. Both conserved end residues are part of each CDR3. A D gene is named only where the DNA matches it firmly. Expanded clones are given a class, and other clones once, few, many or no size at all.

d_call	clone_size	v_call	j_call	cdr3_nt	cdr3_aa
TRBD2	few	TRBV20-1	TRBJ2-7	TGCAGTGCTTTTCTAGCGGGGGGGCGTAACGAGCAGTACTTC	CSAFLAGGRNEQYF
NA	few	TRBV7-9	TRBJ2-5	TGTGCCAGCAGCCGAGGAGGGGTACAGCAAGAGACCCAGTACTTC	CASSRGGVQQETQYF
TRBD2	few	TRBV7-9	TRBJ2-7	TGTGCCAGCACGGGACTAGCAAACGAGCAGTACTTC	CASTGLANEQYF
NA	NA	TRBV5-6	TRBJ2-2	TGTGCCAGCACGACCAGAGTGCGGCAGAACACCGGGGAGCTGTTTTTT	CASTTRVRQNTGELFF
NA	few	TRBV19	TRBJ1-6	TGTGCCAGTAGTCAAAGGGCGGATTCACCCCTCCACTTT	CASSQRADSPLHF
TRBD1	few	TRBV20-1	TRBJ1-2	TGCAGTGCTAGGGGGACAGGGATGAACTATGGCTACACCTTC	CSARGTGMNYGYTF
NA	many	TRBV7-9	TRBJ1-1	TGTGCCAGCAGCCGCGGCCCCGCAGGGGACCCGAACACTGAAGCTTTCTTT	CASSRGPAGDPNTEAFF
TRBD1	many	TRBV5-1	TRBJ2-7	TGCGCCAGCAGCTTGGCAAGGACAGGGCAAGGAGTCTACGAGCAGTACTTC	CASSLARTGQGVYEQYF
TRBD1	many	TRBV4-1	TRBJ1-2	TGCGCCAGCAGCCAAGGGACAGGGGCCTATGGCTACACCTTC	CASSQGTGAYGYTF
NA	NA	TRBV7-2	TRBJ1-1	TGTGCCAGCAGCGCCTCAGGGTTCGCTGAAGCTTTCTTT	CASSASGFAEAFF
TRBD2	few	TRBV7-2	TRBJ2-3	TGTGCCAGCAGCCCCGGACTAGCGGAGCAGTATTTT	CASSPGLAEQYF
TRBD2	many	TRBV11-2	TRBJ2-1	TGTGCCAGCAGCAACAGCGGGGACTCCTACAATGAGCAGTTCTTC	CASSNSGDSYNEQFF
NA	many	TRBV2	TRBJ1-5	TGTGCCAGCATGGGCGAGGGCCGTGCCGGTAATCAGCCCCAGCATTTT	CASMGEGRAGNQPQHF
TRBD2	many	TRBV6-2/TRBV6-3	TRBJ2-1	TGTGCCAGCAGTTACTCCCCCCCCGGGGGGATCTACAATGAGCAGTTCTTC	CASSYSPPGGIYNEQFF
TRBD2	many	TRBV4-2	TRBJ2-3	TGTGCCAGCAGCCAAGACGGGAGGCGACATACAGATACGCAGTATTTT	CASSQDGRRHTDTQYF
NA	few	TRBV7-2	TRBJ1-1	TGTGCCAGCAGCCCAAACCGGATAAATGAAGCTTTCTTT	CASSPNRINEAFF
NA	few	TRBV12-3/TRBV12-4	TRBJ2-1	TGTGCCAGCAGTCCCCGGTGGAGCTCCTACAATGAGCAGTTCTTC	CASSPRWSSYNEQFF
NA	NA	TRBV4-2	TRBJ1-3	TGTGCCAGCAGCCAGTTAAATGGACGGTTCTCTGGAAACACCATATATTTT	CASSQLNGRFSGNTIYF
NA	few	TRBV19	TRBJ1-1	TGTGCCAGTAGTAGGCAGAGAGATTTCACTGAAGCTTTCTTT	CASSRQRDFTEAFF
NA	NA	TRBV6-5	TRBJ1-6	TGTGCCAGCAGTTACAGGAGGTTCGATTCACCCCTCCACTTT	CASSYRRFDSPLHF
TRBD1	many	TRBV5-1	TRBJ2-5	TGCGCCAGCAGCTTGAGTGGGACAGGAGAAGAGACCCAGTACTTC	CASSLSGTGEETQYF
NA	NA	TRBV24-1	TRBJ2-3	TGTGCCACCAGTGAGCCAGGGAACACAGATACGCAGTATTTT	CATSEPGNTDTQYF
NA	few	TRBV20-1	TRBJ2-5	TGCAGTGCTAGAAATCCCCCTGGGGCGGAGACCCAGTACTTC	CSARNPPGAETQYF
NA	many	TRBV20-1	TRBJ2-5	TGCAGTGCAGAACGACAGAACCAAGAGACCCAGTACTTC	CSAERQNQETQYF
NA	few	TRBV10-3	TRBJ1-2	TGTGCCATCAGTGGCGGACCTGGTCCCAACTATGGCTACACCTTC	CAISGGPGPNYGYTF
TRBD1	many	TRBV2	TRBJ2-1	TGTGCCAGCAGTGAGACAGGGAATTACAATGAGCAGTTCTTC	CASSETGNYNEQFF
NA	few	TRBV6-6	TRBJ1-6	TGTGCCAGCAGTCCAGCGAGGCGGCCAAATTCACCCCTCCACTTT	CASSPARRPNSPLHF
NA	few	TRBV6-2/TRBV6-3	TRBJ2-5	TGTGCCAGCAGATTGCCGGGACGCCCAGAGACCCAGTACTTC	CASRLPGRPETQYF
TRBD2	NA	TRBV6-2/TRBV6-3	TRBJ2-5	TGTGCCAGCAGTTACCATACTAGCGGGGAAGAGACCCAGTACTTC	CASSYHTSGEETQYF
NA	NA	TRBV11-2	TRBJ1-2	TGTGCCAGCAGCTTAGTGATAGGGCGAGGCTATGGCTACACCTTC	CASSLVIGRGYGYTF
NA	NA	TRBV5-1	TRBJ2-1	TGCGCCAGCAGCTCCCGGGACTTGAGCTCCTACAATGAGCAGTTCTTC	CASSSRDLSSYNEQFF
NA	many	TRBV12-3/TRBV12-4	TRBJ1-5	TGTGCCAGCAGCTTCGTTGGGAGCAATCAGCCCCAGCATTTT	CASSFVGSNQPQHF
NA	NA	TRBV7-2	TRBJ2-5	TGTGCCAGCAGTTTTACAGGGCCACAAGAGACCCAGTACTTC	CASSFTGPQETQYF
TRBD1	NA	TRBV20-1	TRBJ1-4	TGCAGTGCCAGACGGACAGGAGTTAATGAAAAACTGTTTTTT	CSARRTGVNEKLFF
TRBD1	many	TRBV5-1	TRBJ1-2	TGCGCCAGCAGCTCGGGACAGGGGGCGCCTTTGGGCGGCTACACCTTC	CASSSGQGAPLGGYTF
NA	few	TRBV21-1	TRBJ2-7	TGTGCCAGCAGCAAAGCTGCCCGGGGGGGCTCCTACGAGCAGTACTTC	CASSKAARGGSYEQYF
NA	few	TRBV7-9	TRBJ1-1	TGTGCCAGCAGCTTCGGGTCAGGCGCCCGGAACACTGAAGCTTTCTTT	CASSFGSGARNTEAFF
TRBD1	few	TRBV7-9	TRBJ2-7	TGTGCCAGCAGATCCTGGACAGGGGCCAACTCCTACGAGCAGTACTTC	CASRSWTGANSYEQYF
TRBD1	NA	TRBV25-1	TRBJ2-7	TGTGCCAGCAGTGTTTCTCCCGGACAGGGGAGCTCCTACGAGCAGTACTTC	CASSVSPGQGSSYEQYF
NA	many	TRBV5-1	TRBJ1-1	TGCGCCAGCAGCCAACCGGGTTTCGATGAAGCTTTCTTT	CASSQPGFDEAFF
TRBD2	few	TRBV5-6	TRBJ2-5	TGTGCCAGCAGCTTGGCGGGGGGGCAGGCGGAGACCCAGTACTTC	CASSLAGGQAETQYF
TRBD1	NA	TRBV6-5	TRBJ2-7	TGTGCCAGCAGTTACGTAGGGGTAGGGGGCAGCGAGCAGTACTTC	CASSYVGVGGSEQYF
NA	few	TRBV5-1	TRBJ2-7	TGCGCCAGCAGCTGGCCCCGGGACAGGGTAGAGCGGGGGACCGTCAACGAGCAGTACTTC	CASSWPRDRVERGTVNEQYF
NA	few	TRBV6-5	TRBJ1-5	TGTGCCAGCAGTTACTCGGCCCGAAATCAGCCCCAGCATTTT	CASSYSARNQPQHF
NA	NA	TRBV15	TRBJ1-1	TGTGCCACCAGCAGAGATGGCCTGGCGAACACTGAAGCTTTCTTT	CATSRDGLANTEAFF
NA	many	TRBV6-2/TRBV6-3	TRBJ2-7	TGTGCCAGCATGGGAGGCGAGCAGTACTTC	CASMGGEQYF
NA	few	TRBV12-3/TRBV12-4	TRBJ1-2	TGTGCCAGCAGTCGGGGGGGTGGCTACACCTTC	CASSRGGGYTF
TRBD2	many	TRBV27	TRBJ2-1	TGTGCCAGCAGTTTGACTAGCGGGGGTTACAATGAGCAGTTCTTC	CASSLTSGGYNEQFF
TRBD1	many	TRBV5-1	TRBJ1-2	TGCGCCAGCAGCTTGGAGAGGACAGGAGACTATGGCTACACCTTC	CASSLERTGDYGYTF
TRBD1	NA	TRBV10-2	TRBJ2-2	TGCGCCAGCAGTGAGTCCATAGGGACAGGACGGATCGGGGAGCTGTTTTTT	CASSESIGTGRIGELFF
TRBD1	few	TRBV20-1	TRBJ2-5	TGCAGTGCGGACAGGGTCGGACAGGCCGCTCAAACCCAGTACTTC	CSADRVGQAAQTQYF
NA	few	TRBV5-1	TRBJ2-2	TGCGCCAGCAGCTTGGCAGGGGTGGAAAGAAGCACCGGGGAGCTGTTTTTT	CASSLAGVERSTGELFF
TRBD1	many	TRBV5-1	TRBJ2-3	TGCGCCAGCAGCTTGGCCTATGGGAACAGGGGTTACACAGATACGCAGTATTTT	CASSLAYGNRGYTDTQYF
NA	many	TRBV30	TRBJ2-5	TGTGCCTGGAGTCTAGCAGAGACCCAGTACTTC	CAWSLAETQYF
TRBD1	many	TRBV20-1	TRBJ2-1	TGCAGTGCTACCCAGGACAGGGGGCTTGTCGATGAGCAGTTCTTC	CSATQDRGLVDEQFF